This T cell receptor (beta chain) was documented in a study of blood T cell repertoires in COVID-19. Turning to the study itself: Sites across the United States, Italy and Spain contributed samples from acute and convalescent COVID-19. T cells, B-cell-depleted T cells, or PBMCs provided the cDNA or gDNA that served as material.

Source study methods: Amplified reference gene primers provided the basis for estimating nucleated cell counts. Measured with immunoSEQ multiplex PCR; TCRdb has only the in-frame clones, and not every one. V and J calls and clone size are given by that table; D and trimming were obtained from the DNA. This table holds some 43,000 clones, around 80% found once. The CDR3 consists of 13 residues. In germline, CDR1 is LGHNT, CDR2 FRNRAP. V was cut by 6 bases and J by 8 bases, with 16 bases left in between. V usage is TRBV12-5 and J usage is TRBJ1-2; D remains unclear. This sequence originates from a man in his forties or fifties with active or convalescent COVID-19. Input material: peripheral blood. This chain's CDR3 is CASGSSSLEGYTF. CDR3 nucleotide sequence: TGTGCTAGTGGATCCTCATCTCTGGAGGGCTACACCTTC.